The rows below give T cell receptor beta chains drawn from one sample of a study of shared clonotypes between healthy human individuals. Repertoires were generated with immunoSEQ multiplex PCR, while TCRdb's copy carries only in-frame clones and drops some. The sample records millions of clones, around 96% being singletons. Sample: naive CD8+ T cells sorted from blood. The receptors derive from a man between 18 and 29 years old in good health. Both conserved end residues are trimmed from each CDR3. Only some rows state a clone size, as once, few, many or a class for expanded clones.

clone_size: -
v_call: TRBV4-1
cdr3_aa: ASSQLPGLSNQPQH

clone_size: -
v_call: TRBV5-1
cdr3_aa: ASSLDVRGNEQF

clone_size: once
v_call: TRBV30
cdr3_aa: AWSGTGSPVQTQY

clone_size: -
v_call: TRBV21-1
cdr3_aa: ASSKGGGAYQETQY

clone_size: -
v_call: TRBV5-1
cdr3_aa: ASSSLAGYSTYEQY

clone_size: -
v_call: TRBV7-7
cdr3_aa: ASSFGTGQWY

clone_size: -
v_call: TRBV2
cdr3_aa: ASSEAGTGYEQY

clone_size: -
v_call: TRBV6-5
cdr3_aa: ASSRGQWSNYEQY

clone_size: -
v_call: TRBV6-5
cdr3_aa: ASSYSAGYSWDEQF

clone_size: -
v_call: TRBV9
cdr3_aa: ASSESGGELF

clone_size: -
v_call: TRBV6-5
cdr3_aa: ASSLGLLYNEQF

clone_size: -
v_call: TRBV7-9
cdr3_aa: ASSFTGTGGYDTQY

clone_size: -
v_call: TRBV27
cdr3_aa: ASSLSLGTGGLEQY

clone_size: -
v_call: TRBV19
cdr3_aa: ASSIHGTDTQY

clone_size: -
v_call: TRBV13
cdr3_aa: ASSFRANEQF

clone_size: -
v_call: TRBV10-3
cdr3_aa: AISGGGFTGNTIY

clone_size: once
v_call: TRBV4-1
cdr3_aa: ASSQAPGYEQY

clone_size: -
v_call: TRBV7-9
cdr3_aa: ASSPPGQGAGEQY

clone_size: once
v_call: TRBV28
cdr3_aa: ASSPPTGVHQETQY

clone_size: -
v_call: TRBV7-9
cdr3_aa: ASSLPGGLDEQY

clone_size: -
v_call: TRBV10-1
cdr3_aa: ASSVGGSNGTQY

clone_size: -
v_call: TRBV7-9
cdr3_aa: ASSPGTVYNSPLH

clone_size: -
v_call: TRBV27
cdr3_aa: ASSSRDRGPGANVLT

clone_size: -
v_call: TRBV27
cdr3_aa: ASSLSLAGAFNEQY

clone_size: -
v_call: TRBV6-1
cdr3_aa: ASSEVLGWGLGETQY

clone_size: -
v_call: TRBV19
cdr3_aa: ASTTGAFPYGYT

clone_size: -
v_call: TRBV27
cdr3_aa: ASRKGTYTYNSPLH

clone_size: -
v_call: TRBV2
cdr3_aa: ASSELGSGTEMETQY